This TCR beta chain derives from a study of response to subunit inactivated influenza vaccine. Study outcomes and limitations: Authors suggested that a seasonal influenza vaccination recruits few new T cells each time.

This CDR3 is 16 amino acids long. Germline CDR1 reads LGHNA; CDR2 reads YSLEER. V lost 1 base, J lost 4 bases, and 8 bases stayed unmatched. Each CDR3 protein gets one entry after TCRdb re-called the RT-PCR reads with MiXCR. This table holds about 540,000 distinct CDR3 sequences, 11% to 15% found once. With regard to this clonotype: Its specificity is unknown.

The chain recombines TRBV4-3 with TRBJ2-5, with 8 positions matching TRBD1. This TCR derives from a man between 50 and 59 years old who received an inactivated influenza vaccine. The sample was PBMCs from blood, taken 11 to 12 days after vaccination. CDR3 sequence reads: CASSQGGQGWVETQYF. The CDR3 bases are TGCGCCAGCAGCCAAGGCGGACAGGGATGGGTAGAGACCCAGTACTTC.